The 11 T cell receptor beta chains reported below all come from one sample, sequenced in a study of T cell clones after liver transplantation. The repertoire was sequenced with immunoSEQ multiplex PCR; TCRdb's copy has only in-frame clones and lacks some. Among about 6,200 clones listed, 80% were seen once. The input for sequencing was CD8+ T cells from blood, taken about 46 months after liver transplant. These receptors were obtained from a human patient who received a liver transplant. The graft donor may have contributed some T cells.

This clone was seen just once. The chain carries TRBV6-1 and TRBJ2-3, with 11 bases lining up with TRBD2. The germline CDR1 and CDR2 sequences are MNHNS and SASEGT. V gave up 2 bases and J gave up 0 bases; unmatched junction bases: 4. The CDR3 runs 17 residues. The CDR3 region has the DNA TGTGCCAGCAGTGAACTACTAGCGGGGGTTAGCACAGATACGCAGTATTTT. Its protein is CASSELLAGVSTDTQYF.

The chain uses TRBV7-3 and TRBJ2-2, with D hard to call. CDR1 and CDR2 (germline): SGHTA, FQGTGA. The length of the CDR3 is 12 residues. V shed 5 bases and J shed 6 bases, with 7 bases lying between them. In DNA, the CDR3 is TGTGCCAGCAGCCTATGGTCCGGGGAGCTGTTTTTT. It translates to CASSLWSGELFF.

The gene calls are TRBV4-2 and TRBJ1-1, with 9 positions matching TRBD1. V was clipped by 3 bases and J by 3 bases; unmatched bases: 2. The CDR3 is 14 residues long. Germline lookup yields CDR1 LGHNA and CDR2 YNFKEQ. The CDR3 bases are TGTGCCAGCAGCCAGGGACAGGGCGACACTGAAGCTTTCTTT. The encoded protein is CASSQGQGDTEAFF.

The gene calls are TRBV7-3 and TRBJ2-1; 13 nucleotides agree with TRBD2. The length of the CDR3 is 19 residues. Germline values: CDR1 SGHTA, CDR2 FQGTGA. Trimming cost V 5 bases and J 5 bases; bases outside gene matches: 15. CDR3 residues: CASSLNGLAGVGSNNEQFF. In DNA, the CDR3 is TGTGCCAGCAGCCTAAACGGACTAGCGGGAGTAGGATCTAACAATGAGCAGTTCTTC.

The V call is TRBV5-8, the J call TRBJ2-7; D may be TRBD2 (6 bases). The CDR3 sequence is 18 residues long. Trimming took off 0 bases at V and 2 bases at J, with 21 bases between the two ends. The V gene's germline CDR1 is SGHTS and CDR2 YDEGEE. The CDR3 protein is CASSLETWGERITYEQYF. CDR3 nucleotides: TGTGCCAGCAGCTTGGAGACCTGGGGGGAGCGAATTACCTACGAGCAGTACTTC.

The gene calls are TRBV7-3 and TRBJ2-1, with 10 bases aligning to TRBD1. With 5 bases clipped from V and 5 bases from J, the junction kept 6 bases outside the gene matches. Germline V gene data show CDR1 as SGHTA and CDR2 as FQGTGA. CDR3 length: 15 amino acids. CDR3 DNA sequence: TGTGCCAGCAGCATAAGACAGGGGGCCAACAATGAGCAGTTCTTC. Encoded protein: CASSIRQGANNEQFF.

This clone was counted once. The V call is TRBV21-1, the J call TRBJ1-1; TRBD1 reflects the table's D call only, with no check against the DNA. TRBV21-1 is a listed pseudogene. This CDR3 spans 14 amino acids. This CDR3 reads CASARQGPNTEAFF. In nucleotides, the CDR3 is TGTGCCAGCGCGCGACAGGGGCCGAACACTGAAGCTTTCTTT.

The chain couples TRBV12-1 to TRBJ2-1; no DNA check was done on the table's D call, TRBD2. TRBV12-1 is noted as a pseudogene. This CDR3 region has 21 residues. The CDR3 sequence is CASSSYSTSANPKISYNEQFF. In DNA, the CDR3 is TGTGCCAGCAGCTCCTACTCGACTAGCGCTAACCCTAAGATCTCCTACAATGAGCAGTTCTTC.

This chain joins TRBV6-5 and TRBJ1-1; TRBD1 matches at 8 bases. Unmatched junction bases numbered 4, after V lost 7 bases and J lost 0 bases. The CDR3 is 14 amino acids. From germline, CDR1 is MNHEY and CDR2 SVGAGI. The CDR3 region is CASTVTGVNTEAFF. For the CDR3, the DNA is TGTGCCAGCACGGTGACAGGGGTGAACACTGAAGCTTTCTTT.

The rearrangement uses TRBV7-9 and TRBJ2-1; D gene uncertain. CDR3 size: 16 residues. CDR1 SEHNR and CDR2 FQNEAQ come from the germline V gene (reference sequence). Trimming stripped 5 bases from V and 0 bases from J, with 14 bases between. This CDR3 is CASSLTSLSSYNEQFF. The CDR3 DNA reads TGTGCCAGCAGCCTAACGAGCCTTAGCTCCTACAATGAGCAGTTCTTC.

The chain uses TRBV4-2 and TRBJ2-2; D may be TRBD2 (6 bases). The CDR3 has 15 residues. V lost 1 base and J lost 4, with 10 bases in between. CDR1 LGHNA and CDR2 YNFKEQ come from the germline V gene. CDR3 DNA sequence: TGTGCCAGCAGCCAAGCGGGAGATATCACCGGGGAGCTGTTTTTT. It codes for CASSQAGDITGELFF.